The present entry profiles one T cell receptor beta chain with its context. The data derive from a study of blood T cells in healthy people across ages. Alongside a J-beta primer mix, a sample-barcoded 5' primer served in a second PCR lasting 7 to 11 cycles. MiXCR was run by TCRdb on the 5' RACE reads, yielding one entry per CDR3 protein. The sample shows 1.5 million or so distinct CDR3 sequences, around 39% of them seen only once. This TCR derives from a woman younger than 35 in good health. What was sequenced was blood.

CDR3: CASSAGGSLISGYTF. DNA of the CDR3: TGTGCCAGCAGTGCCGGGGGGAGTTTGATTTCTGGCTACACCTTC. The chain carries TRBV12-3 or TRBV12-4 and TRBJ1-2; D is perhaps TRBD1 (5 bases). This CDR3 region has 15 residues. V was pared by 5 bases and J by 7 bases, with 20 bases between.